The next 25 T cell receptor beta chains were all read from a single sample in a study of blood T cell repertoires in COVID-19 (dated by TCRdb to about 2020). The library was obtained by the immunoSEQ multiplex PCR assay. This immuneACCESS table, as held by TCRdb, lists in-frame sequences with V and J called but not all clones. Of the missing ones, under half trace to an unresolved V gene in checked studies; the others have no known cause. This sample is represented by 200,000 to 250,000 clones; more than 75% of them were singletons. The leading ten clones occupy 7% to 10% of the sample. Sequencing was carried out using peripheral blood. These receptors were obtained from an elderly woman with COVID-19, enrolled during active disease.

This clone was observed a single time. This chain joins TRBV12-5 and TRBJ1-5; D remains unclear. V was shortened by 10 bases and J by 0 bases, with 13 bases between the two germline ends. The germline V gene has CDR1 LGHNT and CDR2 FRNRAP. This CDR3 has 14 residues. DNA of the CDR3: TGTGCTAATTACCCACGGGATAGCAATCAGCCCCAGCATTTT. Protein sequence: CANYPRDSNQPQHF.

The chain combines TRBV6-5 with TRBJ2-3, with 14 bases identical to TRBD2. V lost 5 bases to trimming and J lost 9 bases; unmatched junction nucleotides: 7. Looked up from germline, CDR1 is MNHEY and CDR2 is SVGAGI. CDR3 length: 15 amino acids. The CDR3 loop reads CASSLGLAGVGTQYF. In DNA, the CDR3 is TGTGCCAGCAGTCTGGGACTAGCGGGAGTAGGGACGCAGTATTTT.

The genes are TRBV6-4 and TRBJ1-2; D gene unclear. This CDR3 has 14 amino acids. Germline CDR1 MRHNA, CDR2 SNTAGT. Trimming removed 0 bases at V and 4 bases at J, with 9 bases between. CDR3 nucleotides: TGTGCCAGCAGTGACTCGAGACGGAGCTATGGCTACACCTTC. Translation: CASSDSRRSYGYTF.

This sequence joins TRBV2 and TRBJ1-6; D is ambiguous. The V end was cut by 3 bases, the J end by 10 bases, with 13 bases between. The germline gives CDR1 SNHLY, CDR2 FYNNEI. This CDR3 is built from 14 residues. In DNA, the CDR3 is TGTGCCAGCAGTGAGTCGGTAATATACTCACCCCTCCACTTT. Its translation: CASSESVIYSPLHF.

The rearrangement joins TRBV15 to TRBJ1-2, with 7 bases that match TRBD1. Germline V gene sequence: CDR1 LNHNV, CDR2 YYDKDF (reference sequence). Trimming removed 1 base from V and 6 bases from J; junction bases left unmatched: 5. The CDR3 is 14 residues long. CDR3 nucleotide sequence: TGTGCCACCAGCAGAGGACAGGGCGAAAATGGCTACACCTTC. This encodes CATSRGQGENGYTF. Together with reference TRBV15 and TRBJ1-2, the CDR3 gives the full variable domain: DAMVIQNPRYQVTQFGKPVTLSCSQTLNHNVMYWYQQKSSQAPKLLFHYYDKDFNNEADTPDNFQSRRPNTSFCFLDIRSPGLGDTAMYLCATSRGQGENGYTFGSGTRLTVV.

The CDR3 region has the DNA TGTGCCAGCAGTTTCGGGACAGGGATCTCACCCCTCCACTTT. This translates into CASSFGTGISPLHF. The chain has TRBV27 and TRBJ1-6; 9 bases match TRBD1. J lost 10 bases, V lost 3 bases, and 4 bases had no gene match. The CDR3 is 14 residues long. In germline, CDR1 is MNHEY, CDR2 SMNVEV (reference sequence).

This chain's CDR3 is CASSLVTRVHEQYF. DNA for the CDR3: TGTGCCAGCAGCTTAGTGACTAGGGTCCACGAGCAGTACTTC. The chain couples TRBV11-2 to TRBJ2-7, with D possibly matching TRBD2 (6 bases). Germline V lookup: CDR1 SGHAT, CDR2 FQNNGV. This CDR3 spans 14 amino acids. V gave up 1 base and J gave up 5 bases, with 12 bases separating them.

This sequence joins TRBV6-2 or TRBV6-3 and TRBJ2-1; TRBD2 agrees at 9 bases. This CDR3 has 16 amino acids. CDR1 and CDR2 from the germline V gene are MNHEY and SVGEGT. The V gene end was trimmed by 2 bases and the J gene end by 5 bases; junction bases not matched to a gene: 7. The CDR3 nucleotides read TGTGCCAGCAGTTACCTATTGGGCGGGAGGGACAATGAGCAGTTCTTC. Protein: CASSYLLGGRDNEQFF.

V and J are TRBV5-1 and TRBJ1-1; possible D gene TRBD1, 5 bases. The V gene's germline CDR1 is SGHRS and CDR2 YFSETQ. V dropped 0 bases and J dropped 3 bases, with 12 bases sitting between them. The CDR3 spans 15 residues. The CDR3 bases are TGCGCCAGCAGCTTGGCGGGACTGGGGGACACTGAAGCTTTCTTT. It translates to CASSLAGLGDTEAFF. The complete variable domain, with remaining parts taken from reference TRBV5-1 and TRBJ1-1, reads KAGVTQTPRYLIKTRGQQVTLSCSPISGHRSVSWYQQTPGQGLQFLFEYFSETQRNKGNFPGRFSGRQFSNSRSEMNVSTLELGDSALYLCASSLAGLGDTEAFFGQGTRLTVV.

The CDR3 bases are TGTGCCAGCAGCGGAACGACAGGGCGTCTTTTCTACGAGCAGTACTTC. It encodes CASSGTTGRLFYEQYF. The chain couples TRBV5-6 to TRBJ2-7; the match to TRBD1 covers 7 bases. This CDR3 is 16 amino acids long. The V segment lost 4 bases and the J segment 3 bases; nucleotides outside the gene matches: 13. Germline V gene data show CDR1 as SGHDT and CDR2 as YYEEEE. Together with reference TRBV5-6 and TRBJ2-7, the CDR3 gives the full variable domain: DAGVTQSPTHLIKTRGQQVTLRCSPKSGHDTVSWYQQALGQGPQFIFQYYEEEERQRGNFPDRFSGHQFPNYSSELNVNALLLGDSALYLCASSGTTGRLFYEQYFGPGTRLTVT.

The chain uses TRBV24-1 and TRBJ2-3; TRBD1 is a possible D gene (6 bases). V was trimmed by 5 bases and J by 2 bases, leaving 13 bases between them. The germline gives CDR1 KGHDR, CDR2 SFDVKD. This CDR3 comprises 15 residues. The CDR3 bases are TGTGCCACCAGTGGGAAACAGGGAAACACAGATACGCAGTATTTT. Amino acids: CATSGKQGNTDTQYF.

Of note for this clone: The same CDR3 arises from other DNA sequences in this sample as well. The rearrangement uses TRBV5-4 and TRBJ1-1; tentatively, D is TRBD1 (6 bases). Germline CDR1 reads SGHNT; CDR2 reads YYREEE (reference sequence). V lost 0 bases and J 2 bases, leaving 8 bases between the germline ends. This CDR3 has 14 amino acids. DNA for the CDR3: TGTGCCAGCAGCTTGGGGGGGCGCAACACTGAAGCTTTCTTT. It encodes CASSLGGRNTEAFF.

The gene calls are TRBV18 and TRBJ1-1; maybe TRBD1 (5 bases). Germline CDR1 KGHSH, CDR2 LQKENI. The CDR3 is 17 residues long. V was cut by 2 bases and J by 0 bases, with 16 bases left in between. CDR3 protein: CASSPKIQGFMNTEAFF. The DNA of the CDR3 is TGTGCCAGCTCACCAAAGATTCAGGGATTTATGAACACTGAAGCTTTCTTT.

V gene TRBV5-1 combines with J gene TRBJ2-1, with TRBD1 matching over 7 bases. Germline V gives CDR1 SGHRS, CDR2 YFSETQ. The CDR3 consists of 14 residues. V lost 0 bases, J lost 6 bases, and 3 bases stayed unmatched. In nucleotides, the CDR3 is TGCGCCAGCAGCTTGGAGACAGGGCGCAATGAGCAGTTCTTC. Encoded protein: CASSLETGRNEQFF.

The gene calls are TRBV5-6 and TRBJ1-5; D is possibly TRBD1 (6 bases). From germline, CDR1 is SGHDT and CDR2 YYEEEE. The CDR3 has 17 amino acids. The V end was cut by 4 bases, the J end by 4 bases, with 21 bases between. CDR3 amino acids: CASSAWGLGTSNQPQHF. Written as DNA, the CDR3 is TGTGCCAGCAGCGCTTGGGGGCTGGGGACGTCAAATCAGCCCCAGCATTTT.

This rearrangement joins TRBV18 to TRBJ1-3; 9 bases agree with TRBD1. The trim removed 5 bases at V and 4 bases at J, leaving 6 bases unmatched. The CDR3 spans 15 residues. CDR1 is KGHSH and CDR2 is LQKENI in the germline V gene. The CDR3 nucleotides read TGTGCCAGCTCAGTCGGACAGGGGTCCGGAAACACCATATATTTT. It is translated as CASSVGQGSGNTIYF.

This clone was counted a few times. The J gene is TRBJ1-5, the V gene TRBV28; D is possibly TRBD1 (6 bases). The CDR3 consists of 15 residues. Trimming shortened V by 8 bases and J by 1 base, and 15 bases separated the two germline ends. Germline lookup yields CDR1 MDHEN and CDR2 SYDVKM. The CDR3 DNA reads TGTGCCAGCCTCCGTAACAGGGTAAGCAATCAGCCCCAGCATTTT. As protein: CASLRNRVSNQPQHF.

The genes are TRBV6-5 and TRBJ2-7; 9 bases are shared with TRBD1. The CDR3 consists of 15 residues. Germline V CDR1 and CDR2: MNHEY, SVGAGI. The junction had 4 bases not matched to a gene; V was cut back by 2 bases and J by 2 bases. The CDR3 loop is CASSYQDRGAYEQYF. The CDR3 region has the DNA TGTGCCAGCAGTTACCAGGACAGGGGAGCCTACGAGCAGTACTTC.

V gene TRBV11-2 combines with J gene TRBJ2-5; maybe TRBD1 (6 bases). The length of the CDR3 is 16 residues. V lost 2 bases and J lost 4, with 17 bases in between. The germline V gene has CDR1 SGHAT and CDR2 FQNNGV. The CDR3 DNA sequence: TGTGCCAGCAGCTTAAAGGCAGGGGTTGGTAGAGAGACCCAGTACTTC. Residues: CASSLKAGVGRETQYF.

This CDR3 reads CASTRGGRSYEQYF. In nucleotides, the CDR3 is TGTGCCAGTACCCGCGGGGGGCGCTCCTACGAGCAGTACTTC. This chain links TRBV19 with TRBJ2-7; TRBD2 matches 8 bases. This CDR3 comprises 14 residues. The junction had 5 bases not matched to a gene; V was cut back by 7 bases and J by 0 bases. Germline V gene lookup returns CDR1 LNHDA and CDR2 SQIVND (reference sequence).

The chain employs TRBV2 and TRBJ2-5; D call uncertain. CDR1 is SNHLY and CDR2 is FYNNEI in the germline V gene. This CDR3 is built from 12 residues. The V gene lost 4 bases and the J gene lost 5 bases, with 8 bases spanning the gap. The chain's CDR3 is CASSGSGETQYF. The DNA of the CDR3 is TGTGCCAGCAGTGGCTCCGGGGAGACCCAGTACTTC.

The V and J genes are TRBV19 and TRBJ2-1, with TRBD2 identical over 13 bases. CDR1 is LNHDA, CDR2 SQIVND, per germline (reference sequence). With 6 bases clipped from V and 7 bases from J, the junction kept 6 bases outside the gene matches. CDR3 length equals 15 residues. CDR3 residues: CASRLAGGISNEQFF. The CDR3, as DNA: TGTGCCAGTAGACTAGCGGGAGGGATATCGAATGAGCAGTTCTTC.

CDR3 nucleotides: TGTGCCAGCAGCCCGGGGGGGAGGGCTGAGCAGTTCTTC. Protein: CASSPGGRAEQFF. The chain employs TRBV7-8 and TRBJ2-1; TRBD2 aligns across 8 bases. V shed 5 bases, J shed 9 bases, and the junction held 6 bases outside the gene matches. This CDR3 contains 13 residues. From germline, CDR1 is SGHVS and CDR2 FQNEAQ.

This chain connects TRBV27 to TRBJ1-5; no clear D gene. CDR3 size: 14 residues. Germline-derived CDR1 and CDR2 are MNHEY and SMNVEV (reference sequence). With 5 bases removed from V and 0 bases from J, the gap between germline ends came to 8 bases. CDR3 region: CASSSGPSNQPQHF. The CDR3 DNA follows: TGTGCCAGCAGTAGCGGGCCTAGCAATCAGCCCCAGCATTTT.

The V gene is TRBV11-3, the J gene TRBJ1-5; weak D call: TRBD1 (6 bases). Germline-derived CDR1 and CDR2 are SGHNT and YENEEA. The germline V and J ends were trimmed by 1 base and 0 bases, with 13 bases remaining between them. The CDR3 is made up of 17 amino acids. The CDR3 DNA is TGTGCCAGCAGCTTAGGCCCAGGGGTTTATAGCAATCAGCCCCAGCATTTT. Protein: CASSLGPGVYSNQPQHF.